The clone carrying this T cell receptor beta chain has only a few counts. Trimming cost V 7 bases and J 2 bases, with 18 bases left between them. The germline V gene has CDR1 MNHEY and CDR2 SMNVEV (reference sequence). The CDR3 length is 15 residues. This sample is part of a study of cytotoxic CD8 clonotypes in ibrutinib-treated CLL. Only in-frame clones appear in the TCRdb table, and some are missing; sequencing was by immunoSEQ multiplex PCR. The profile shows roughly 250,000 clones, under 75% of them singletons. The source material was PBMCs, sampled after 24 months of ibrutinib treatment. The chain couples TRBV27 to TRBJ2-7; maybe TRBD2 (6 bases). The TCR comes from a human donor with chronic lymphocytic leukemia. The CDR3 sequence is CASTRSERAPYEQYF. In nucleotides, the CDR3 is TGTGCCAGCACCCGGAGCGAGCGGGCCCCCTACGAGCAGTACTTC.